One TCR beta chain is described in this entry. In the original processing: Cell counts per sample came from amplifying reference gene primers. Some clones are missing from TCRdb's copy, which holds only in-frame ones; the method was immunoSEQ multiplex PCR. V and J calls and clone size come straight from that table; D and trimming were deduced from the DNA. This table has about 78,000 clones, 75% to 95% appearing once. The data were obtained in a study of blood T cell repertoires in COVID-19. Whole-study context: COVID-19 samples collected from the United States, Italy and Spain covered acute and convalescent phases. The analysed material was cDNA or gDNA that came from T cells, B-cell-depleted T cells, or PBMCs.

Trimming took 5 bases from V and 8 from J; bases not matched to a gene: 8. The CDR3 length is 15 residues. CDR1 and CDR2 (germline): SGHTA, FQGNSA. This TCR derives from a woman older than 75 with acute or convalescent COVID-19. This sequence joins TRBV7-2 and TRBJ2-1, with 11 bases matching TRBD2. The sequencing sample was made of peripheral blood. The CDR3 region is CASSPLAGVSYEQFF. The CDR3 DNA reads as TGTGCCAGCAGCCCACTAGCGGGAGTGAGTTATGAGCAGTTCTTC.